This passage covers 21 T cell receptor beta chains from one sample sequenced in a study of blood T cell repertoires in COVID-19. Sequencing used immunoSEQ multiplex PCR; TCRdb keeps in-frame clones, though not all of them. Of 130,000 or so clones listed, approximately 80% are singletons. Input material: peripheral blood. The source is an older woman with active or convalescent COVID-19.

The chain's CDR3 is CASSLSGREAFF. The CDR3 coding sequence is TGTGCCAGCAGCTTATCAGGGCGAGAGGCTTTCTTT. The chain recombines TRBV7-9 with TRBJ1-1; D might be TRBD1 (5 bases). The CDR3 length is 12 residues. Per germline, CDR1 SEHNR and CDR2 FQNEAQ (reference sequence). Trimming removed 2 bases from V and 11 bases from J, with 12 bases in between.

In this sample, this clone turned up a few times. This chain uses TRBV3-1 (or the pseudogene TRBV3-2) with TRBJ2-3; possibly TRBD2 for D (6 bases). The CDR3 extends over 18 amino acids. With 2 bases removed from V and 8 bases from J, the gap between germline ends came to 26 bases. Germline V gene data show CDR1 as LGHDT and CDR2 as YNNKEL (reference sequence). CDR3 bases: TGTGCCAGCAGCCAAATCGAGGGAAAAGGCCCGCCCGGGGGTACGCAGTATTTT. This encodes CASSQIEGKGPPGGTQYF.

V is TRBV30 and J is TRBJ2-6; a weak D match, TRBD1 (6 bases). This CDR3 has 14 residues. V gave up 5 bases and J gave up 4 bases, with 12 bases separating them. Germline lookup yields CDR1 GTSNPN and CDR2 SVGIG (reference sequence). As DNA, the CDR3 is TGTGCCTGGTTCCCGGGGACAGGGGCCAACGTCCTGACTTTC. It yields the protein CAWFPGTGANVLTF.

J is TRBJ1-3 and V is TRBV7-9, with D hard to call. Germline CDR1 and CDR2: SEHNR and FQNEAQ (reference sequence). V lost 1 base, J lost 7 bases, and 11 bases lay in between. This CDR3 is built from 14 residues. The CDR3 DNA follows: TGTGCCAGCAGCTTAGTGCCTTCGGGGAACACCATATATTTT. Translating gives CASSLVPSGNTIYF.

The V call is TRBV15, the J call TRBJ2-1; D is unresolved. The CDR3 consists of 15 residues. The germline V gene has CDR1 LNHNV and CDR2 YYDKDF (reference sequence). The V end lost 1 base, the J end lost 2 bases, and 9 bases lay between the germline ends. CDR3 amino acids: CATSRGVEPYNEQFF. The CDR3 nucleotides read TGTGCCACCAGCAGAGGAGTAGAACCCTACAATGAGCAGTTCTTC.

The chain has TRBV6-5 and TRBJ1-6; 8 nucleotides line up with TRBD1. CDR1 and CDR2 from the germline V gene are MNHEY and SVGAGI. J was trimmed by 3 bases and V by 7 bases; bases with no gene match: 5. There are 15 residues in the CDR3. CDR3 bases: TGTGCCAGCATTCCTGGACAGGGCTATAATTCACCCCTCCACTTT. Translated, it gives CASIPGQGYNSPLHF.

This clone has only one observation. The chain is built from TRBV19 and TRBJ1-5; the match to TRBD1 covers 10 bases. CDR1 and CDR2 (germline): LNHDA, SQIVND (reference sequence). V was clipped by 1 base and J by 6 bases; unmatched bases: 3. This CDR3 has 15 amino acids. The CDR3 coding sequence is TGTGCCAGTAGTATAGTCCGGGACAGGGGTCAGCCCCAGCATTTT. It translates to CASSIVRDRGQPQHF.

This chain connects TRBV27 to TRBJ2-2, with 11 bases that match TRBD1. This CDR3 has 17 amino acids. Germline CDR1 is MNHEY and CDR2 is SMNVEV (reference sequence). The ends lost 4 bases at V and 3 bases at J; junction bases unmatched: 7. CDR3 region: CASSSPGQGVHTGELFF. The CDR3 region has the DNA TGTGCCAGCAGTTCGCCGGGACAGGGGGTGCACACCGGGGAGCTGTTTTTT.

The chain combines TRBV3-1 (or the pseudogene TRBV3-2) with TRBJ2-5; 9 bases align to TRBD1. The trim removed 5 bases at V and 3 bases at J, leaving 4 bases unmatched. The CDR3 totals 14 residues. Germline values: CDR1 LGHDT, CDR2 YNNKEL (reference sequence). The CDR3 region is CASSKGTGKETQYF. CDR3 DNA: TGTGCCAGCAGCAAGGGGACAGGGAAAGAGACCCAGTACTTC.

The rearrangement links TRBV11-1 to TRBJ2-7; TRBD2 is a possible D gene (6 bases). V was shortened by 5 bases and J by 6 bases, with 11 bases between the two germline ends. CDR1 and CDR2 (germline): SGHAT, FQDESV (reference sequence). The CDR3 is 12 residues long. The CDR3 DNA is TGTGCCAGCAGCGCGGGGTCTCTCGAGCAGTACGTC. Its translation is CASSAGSLEQYV.

V usage is TRBV15 and J usage is TRBJ2-1; D uncertain. Trimming removed 0 bases at V and 5 bases at J, with 5 bases between. CDR1 and CDR2 (germline): LNHNV, YYDKDF (reference sequence). The CDR3 runs 13 residues. The CDR3 DNA reads TGTGCCACCAGCAGAGAGAAGCACAATGAGCAGTTCTTC. The encoded protein is CATSREKHNEQFF.

The chain links TRBV28 to TRBJ1-4; D gene uncertain. The V and J ends lost 10 bases and 3 bases respectively, with 9 bases between them. The CDR3 consists of 12 residues. Looked up from germline, CDR1 is MDHEN and CDR2 is SYDVKM. CDR3 region: CATRVANEKLFF. DNA of the CDR3: TGTGCCACCCGGGTCGCTAATGAAAAACTGTTTTTT.

V is TRBV2 and J is TRBJ2-3; 8 bases fit TRBD2. The junction had 5 bases not matched to a gene; V was cut back by 6 bases and J by 0 bases. This CDR3 spans 15 amino acids. Per germline, CDR1 SNHLY and CDR2 FYNNEI. CDR3 amino acids: CASRNGGGSTDTQYF. Here the CDR3 DNA reads TGTGCCAGCAGAAACGGGGGGGGTAGCACAGATACGCAGTATTTT. The full variable domain, completed using reference TRBV2 and TRBJ2-3, is EPEVTQTPSHQVTQMGQEVILRCVPISNHLYFYWYRQILGQKVEFLVSFYNNEISEKSEIFDDQFSVERPDGSNFTLKIRSTKLEDSAMYFCASRNGGGSTDTQYFGPGTRLTVL.

In its sample, this clone was seen a few times. The chain carries TRBV27 and TRBJ1-1, with D perhaps TRBD1 (5 bases). The CDR3 is 16 residues long. The germline CDR1 and CDR2 sequences are MNHEY and SMNVEV (reference sequence). The V end lost 5 bases, the J end lost 1 base, and 17 bases lay between the germline ends. Written as DNA, the CDR3 is TGTGCCAGCAGTCGCCGGACATTCACGGGGAACACTGAAGCTTTCTTT. It codes for CASSRRTFTGNTEAFF.

This rearrangement joins TRBV5-4 to TRBJ2-7; 7 positions match TRBD1. This CDR3 is built from 14 residues. Looked up from germline, CDR1 is SGHNT and CDR2 is YYREEE (reference sequence). The V and J ends lost 4 bases and 1 base, in that order; junction bases with no gene match: 5. The CDR3 reads CASSQMGQSYEQYV. CDR3 DNA: TGTGCCAGCAGCCAAATGGGACAGTCCTACGAGCAGTACGTC.

The gene calls are TRBV28 and TRBJ2-5; D is unresolved. This CDR3 spans 12 amino acids. The V gene lost 2 bases and the J gene lost 1 base, with 2 bases spanning the gap. The germline gives CDR1 MDHEN, CDR2 SYDVKM. The CDR3 sequence is CASSLLQETQYF. DNA for the CDR3: TGTGCCAGCAGTTTACTCCAAGAGACCCAGTACTTC.

The chain carries TRBV7-9 and TRBJ1-4, with 9 bases that match TRBD1. CDR3 length: 16 residues. Germline V gives CDR1 SEHNR, CDR2 FQNEAQ (reference sequence). With V trimmed by 5 bases and J by 7 bases, 11 bases remained unmatched. CDR3 sequence (DNA): TGTGCCAGCAGCGCACAGGGGGCGGTATTCGGTGAAAAACTGTTTTTT. As protein: CASSAQGAVFGEKLFF.

The J gene is TRBJ1-4, the V gene TRBV29-1; 9 positions match TRBD1. Germline CDR1 is SQVTM and CDR2 is ANQGSEA. J gave up 7 bases and V 7 bases, and 4 bases lay outside the gene matches. The CDR3 runs 12 residues. The CDR3 DNA sequence: TGCAGCGCCAGACAGGGGGGTGAAAAACTGTTTTTT. Its protein is CSARQGGEKLFF.

The chain combines TRBV5-1 with TRBJ1-1; 9 positions agree with TRBD1. Germline V gene lookup returns CDR1 SGHRS and CDR2 YFSETQ. The CDR3 covers 16 residues. J was trimmed by 4 bases and V by 1 base; bases with no gene match: 8. The CDR3 reads CASSLKTGGLGTEAFF. CDR3 DNA: TGCGCCAGCAGCTTGAAAACAGGGGGCCTCGGCACTGAAGCTTTCTTT.

This clone was picked up many times. The chain is built from TRBV9 and TRBJ2-7; the D gene is possibly TRBD2 (6 bases). The CDR3 totals 16 residues. Looked up from germline, CDR1 is SGDLS and CDR2 is YYNGEE. Trimming pared 0 bases from V and 3 bases from J, leaving 16 bases between. The CDR3 DNA reads as TGTGCCAGCAGCGTAGCCGGTGGGGGAGGCGTCTACGAGCAGTACTTC. This translates into CASSVAGGGGVYEQYF.

The chain has TRBV2 and TRBJ1-2; perhaps TRBD1 as D (6 bases). CDR1 is SNHLY and CDR2 is FYNNEI in the germline V gene. With 7 bases removed from V and 8 bases from J, the gap between germline ends came to 20 bases. This CDR3 is built from 14 residues. As DNA, the CDR3 is TGTGCCAGCAATCCCGATTCAGGGGATCAAGGCTACACCTTC. Translating it yields CASNPDSGDQGYTF.